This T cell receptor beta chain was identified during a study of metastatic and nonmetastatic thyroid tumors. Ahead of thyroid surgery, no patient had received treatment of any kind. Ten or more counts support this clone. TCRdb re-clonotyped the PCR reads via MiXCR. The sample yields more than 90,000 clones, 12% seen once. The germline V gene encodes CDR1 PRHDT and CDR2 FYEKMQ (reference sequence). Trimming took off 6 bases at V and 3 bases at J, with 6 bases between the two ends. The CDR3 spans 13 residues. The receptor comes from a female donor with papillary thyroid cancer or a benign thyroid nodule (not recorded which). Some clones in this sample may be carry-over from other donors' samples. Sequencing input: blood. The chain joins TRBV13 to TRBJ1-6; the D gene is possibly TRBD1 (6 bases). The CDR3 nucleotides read TGTGCCAGCAGACAGGGCTATAATTCACCCCTCCACTTT. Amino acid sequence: CASRQGYNSPLHF. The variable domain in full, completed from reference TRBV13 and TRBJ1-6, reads AAGVIQSPRHLIKEKRETATLKCYPIPRHDTVYWYQQGPGQDPQFLISFYEKMQSDKGSIPDRFSAQQFSDYHSELNMSSLELGDSALYFCASRQGYNSPLHFGNGTRLTVT.